This record covers a single TCR beta chain. Its cognate antigen is unknown. The entry originates in a study of T cell responses to AZD1222 COVID-19 vaccine. The CDR3 length is 14 residues. Germline V gene lookup returns CDR1 KGHSH and CDR2 LQKENI. V shed 5 bases, J shed 3 bases, and the junction held 2 bases outside the gene matches. Points from the study as a whole: At 160-218 and 743-854, vaccine-associated CD4 TCRs were dominant, and they spanned spike.

Data came from immunoSEQ multiplex PCR; TCRdb stores just in-frame clones and leaves some out. The sample yields around 180,000 clones, around 90% seen once. The receptor comes from an adult in good health. The sample in question was peripheral blood, obtained on day 0 of AZD1222 vaccination. The chain is built from TRBV18 and TRBJ2-5, with 11 bases matching TRBD2. The CDR3 nucleotides are TGTGCCAGCTCAGCGGGACTAGCGGAAGAGACCCAGTACTTC. It is translated as CASSAGLAEETQYF. The full variable domain, completed using reference TRBV18 and TRBJ2-5, is NAGVMQNPRHLVRRRGQEARLRCSPMKGHSHVYWYRQLPEEGLKFMVYLQKENIIDESGMPKERFSAEFPKEGPSILRIQQVVRGDSAAYFCASSAGLAEETQYFGPGTRLLVL.